Below, 3 T cell receptor beta chains from the same sample are listed, as sequenced in a study of blood T cell repertoires in COVID-19. Sequencing was performed with immunoSEQ multiplex PCR; in TCRdb, only in-frame clones are kept and a portion is missing. The sample holds 130,000 to 150,000 clones; approximately 80% are singletons and the top ten take 8.8%. The specimen was peripheral blood. The receptor set was obtained from a woman at least 80 years old in a cohort sampled during active or convalescent COVID-19.

V gene TRBV18 combines with J gene TRBJ1-2, with 9 bases matching TRBD1. Germline values: CDR1 KGHSH, CDR2 LQKENI. V lost 0 bases, J lost 2 bases, and 1 base stayed unmatched. There are 15 residues in the CDR3. The CDR3 nucleotides read TGTGCCAGCTCACCACCAACAGGGGGCAACTATGGCTACACCTTC. This gives the protein CASSPPTGGNYGYTF.

This rearrangement joins TRBV10-1 to TRBJ1-1; perhaps TRBD1 as D (6 bases). There are 17 residues in the CDR3. The V and J ends lost 7 bases and 1 base respectively, with 22 bases between them. Germline V gene sequence: CDR1 WNHNN, CDR2 SYGVQD (reference sequence). In DNA form, the CDR3 reads TGCGCCAGCACCCCAATACTACAGGGAGATGGGAACACTGAAGCTTTCTTT. Translating gives CASTPILQGDGNTEAFF.

To note about this clone: Other DNA sequences in the same sample also yield this CDR3. V gene TRBV7-2 combines with J gene TRBJ1-1, with D possibly being TRBD1 (6 bases). V was pared by 8 bases and J by 3 bases, with 13 bases between. CDR1 is SGHTA and CDR2 is FQGNSA in the germline V gene. The CDR3 spans 13 residues. CDR3 in DNA: TGTGCCAGCTCCCTGACAGGCTACACTGAAGCTTTCTTT. It translates to CASSLTGYTEAFF. Full variable domain (missing parts from reference TRBV7-2 and TRBJ1-1): GAGVSQSPSNKVTEKGKDVELRCDPISGHTALYWYRQSLGQGLEFLIYFQGNSAPDKSGLPSDRFSAERTGGSVSTLTIQRTQQEDSAVYLCASSLTGYTEAFFGQGTRLTVV.